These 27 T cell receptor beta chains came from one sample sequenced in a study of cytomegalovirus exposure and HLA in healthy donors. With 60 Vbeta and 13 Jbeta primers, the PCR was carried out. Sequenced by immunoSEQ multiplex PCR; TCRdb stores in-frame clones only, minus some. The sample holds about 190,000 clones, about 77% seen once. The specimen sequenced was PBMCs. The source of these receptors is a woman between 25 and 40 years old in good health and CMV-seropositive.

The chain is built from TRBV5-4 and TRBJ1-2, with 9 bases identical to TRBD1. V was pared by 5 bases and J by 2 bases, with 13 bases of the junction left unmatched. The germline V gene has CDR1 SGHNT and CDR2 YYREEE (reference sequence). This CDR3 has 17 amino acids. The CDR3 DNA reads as TGTGCCAGCAGGGACAGCAAAAGGGACAGGGAGAACTATGGCTACACCTTC. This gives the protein CASRDSKRDRENYGYTF. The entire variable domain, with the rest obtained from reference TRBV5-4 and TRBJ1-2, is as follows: ETGVTQSPTHLIKTRGQQVTLRCSSQSGHNTVSWYQQALGQGPQFIFQYYREEENGRGNFPPRFSGLQFPNYSSELNVNALELDDSALYLCASRDSKRDRENYGYTFGSGTRLTVV.

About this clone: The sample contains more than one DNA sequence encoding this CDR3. Here the CDR3 reads CAWSGQLNTEAFF. The CDR3 nucleotides read TGTGCCTGGAGCGGACAGCTGAACACTGAAGCTTTCTTT. This chain joins TRBV30 and TRBJ1-1; tentatively, D is TRBD1 (6 bases). V was trimmed by 3 bases and J by 0 bases, leaving 8 bases between them. The CDR3 spans 13 residues. CDR1 is GTSNPN, CDR2 SVGIG, per germline (reference sequence). The whole variable domain, filled in from reference TRBV30 and TRBJ1-1, reads SQTIHQWPATLVQPVGSPLSLECTVEGTSNPNLYWYRQAAGRGLQLLFYSVGIGQISSEVPQNLSASRPQDRQFILSSKKLLLSDSGFYLCAWSGQLNTEAFFGQGTRLTVV.

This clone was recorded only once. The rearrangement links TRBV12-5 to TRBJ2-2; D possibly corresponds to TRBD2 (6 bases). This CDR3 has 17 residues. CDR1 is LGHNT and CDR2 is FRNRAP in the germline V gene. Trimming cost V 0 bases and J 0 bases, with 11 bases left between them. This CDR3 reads CASGLVLGLTNTGELFF. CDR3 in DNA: TGTGCTAGTGGTTTGGTATTGGGACTTACGAACACCGGGGAGCTGTTTTTT. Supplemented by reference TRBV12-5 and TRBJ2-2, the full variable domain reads DARVTQTPRHKVTEMGQEVTMRCQPILGHNTVFWYRQTMMQGLELLAYFRNRAPLDDSGMPKDRFSAEMPDATLATLKIQPSEPRDSAVYFCASGLVLGLTNTGELFFGEGSRLTVL.

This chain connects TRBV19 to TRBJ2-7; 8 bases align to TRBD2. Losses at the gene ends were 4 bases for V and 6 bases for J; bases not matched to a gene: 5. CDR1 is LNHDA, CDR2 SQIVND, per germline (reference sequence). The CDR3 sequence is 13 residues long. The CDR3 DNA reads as TGTGCCAGTAGTACGGGACTAGGTAGCGAGCAGTACTTC. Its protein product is CASSTGLGSEQYF.

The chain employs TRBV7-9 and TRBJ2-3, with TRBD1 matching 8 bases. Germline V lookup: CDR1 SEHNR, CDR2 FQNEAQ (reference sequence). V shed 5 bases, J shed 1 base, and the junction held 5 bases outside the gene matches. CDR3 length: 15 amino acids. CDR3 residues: CASSRGQGRTDTQYF. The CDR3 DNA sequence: TGTGCCAGCAGCCGTGGACAGGGTCGCACAGATACGCAGTATTTT. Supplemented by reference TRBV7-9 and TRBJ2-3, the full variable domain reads DTGVSQNPRHKITKRGQNVTFRCDPISEHNRLYWYRQTLGQGPEFLTYFQNEAQLEKSRLLSDRFSAERPKGSFSTLEIQRTEQGDSAMYLCASSRGQGRTDTQYFGPGTRLTVL.

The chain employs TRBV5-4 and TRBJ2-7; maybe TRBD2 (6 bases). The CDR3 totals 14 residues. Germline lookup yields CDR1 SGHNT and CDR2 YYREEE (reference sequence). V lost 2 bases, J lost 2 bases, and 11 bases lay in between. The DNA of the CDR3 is TGTGCCAGCAGCTTTGCGGGACGGACCTACGAGCAGTACTTC. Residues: CASSFAGRTYEQYF.

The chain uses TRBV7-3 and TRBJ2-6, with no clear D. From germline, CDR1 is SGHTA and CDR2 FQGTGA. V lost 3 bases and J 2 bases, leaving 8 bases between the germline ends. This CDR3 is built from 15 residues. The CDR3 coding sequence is TGTGCCAGCAGCTTGTATACGGCTGGGGCCAACGTCCTGACTTTC. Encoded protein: CASSLYTAGANVLTF.

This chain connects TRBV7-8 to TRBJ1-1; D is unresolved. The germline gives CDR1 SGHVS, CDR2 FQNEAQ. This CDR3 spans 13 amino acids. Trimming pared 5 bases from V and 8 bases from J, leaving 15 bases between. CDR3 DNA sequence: TGTGCCAGCAGCCCCATGGAGAGATGGGAAGCTTTCTTT. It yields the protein CASSPMERWEAFF.

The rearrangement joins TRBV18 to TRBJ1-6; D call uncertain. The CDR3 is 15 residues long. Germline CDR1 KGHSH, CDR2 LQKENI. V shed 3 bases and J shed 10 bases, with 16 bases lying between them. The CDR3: CASSPRSQDGSPLHF. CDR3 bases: TGTGCCAGCTCACCTCGTTCCCAGGATGGATCACCCCTCCACTTT.

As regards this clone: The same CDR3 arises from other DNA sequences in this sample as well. CDR3 sequence reads: CASSQDLAGGTDTQYF. CDR3 in DNA: TGCGCCAGCAGCCAAGATTTAGCGGGGGGGACAGATACGCAGTATTTT. This chain connects TRBV4-3 to TRBJ2-3; 11 bases agree with TRBD2. The CDR3 runs 16 residues. The germline V gene has CDR1 LGHNA and CDR2 YSLEER. V shed 0 bases, J shed 3 bases, and the junction held 2 bases outside the gene matches.

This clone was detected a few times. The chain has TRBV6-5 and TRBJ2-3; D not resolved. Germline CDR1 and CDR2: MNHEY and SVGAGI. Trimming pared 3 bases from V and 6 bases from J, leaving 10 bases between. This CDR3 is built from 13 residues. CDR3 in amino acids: CASSYSLWDTQYF. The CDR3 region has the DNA TGTGCCAGCAGTTATTCACTTTGGGATACGCAGTATTTT.

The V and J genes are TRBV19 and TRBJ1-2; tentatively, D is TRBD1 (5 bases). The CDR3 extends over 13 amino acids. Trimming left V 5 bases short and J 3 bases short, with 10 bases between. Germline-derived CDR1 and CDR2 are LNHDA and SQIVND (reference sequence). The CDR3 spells CASSARGDYGYTF. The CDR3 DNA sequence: TGTGCCAGTAGTGCCCGGGGGGACTATGGCTACACCTTC.

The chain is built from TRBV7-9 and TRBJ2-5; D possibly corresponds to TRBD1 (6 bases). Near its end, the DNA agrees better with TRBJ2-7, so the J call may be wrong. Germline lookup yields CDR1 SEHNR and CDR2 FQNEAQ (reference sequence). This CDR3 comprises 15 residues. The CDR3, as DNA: TGTGCCAGCAGCTTAGAACAGGGCCTTCACTACGAGCAGTACTTC. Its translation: CASSLEQGLHYEQYF.

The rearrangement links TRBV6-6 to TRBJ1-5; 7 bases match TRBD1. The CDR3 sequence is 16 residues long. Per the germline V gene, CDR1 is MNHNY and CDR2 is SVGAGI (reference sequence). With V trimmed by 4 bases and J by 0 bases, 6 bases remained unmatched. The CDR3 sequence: CASSSTGASSNQPQHF. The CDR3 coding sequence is TGTGCCAGCAGTTCCACAGGGGCGAGTAGCAATCAGCCCCAGCATTTT.

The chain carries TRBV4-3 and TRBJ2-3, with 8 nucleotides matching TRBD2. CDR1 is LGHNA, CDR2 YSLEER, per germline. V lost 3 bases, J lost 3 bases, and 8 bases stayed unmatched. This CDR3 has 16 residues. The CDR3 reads CASSHISGGLTDTQYF. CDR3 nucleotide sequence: TGCGCCAGCAGCCATATCTCGGGAGGGCTAACAGATACGCAGTATTTT.

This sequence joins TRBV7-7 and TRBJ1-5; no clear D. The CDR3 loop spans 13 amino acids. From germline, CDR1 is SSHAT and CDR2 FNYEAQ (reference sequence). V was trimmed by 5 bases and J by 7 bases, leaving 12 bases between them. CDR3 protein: CASSPGLRQPQHF. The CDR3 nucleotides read TGTGCCAGCAGCCCCGGGTTACGGCAGCCCCAGCATTTT.

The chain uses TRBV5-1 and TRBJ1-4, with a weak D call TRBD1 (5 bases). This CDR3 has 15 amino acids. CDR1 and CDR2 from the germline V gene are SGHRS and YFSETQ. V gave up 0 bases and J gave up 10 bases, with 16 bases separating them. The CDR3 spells CASSLDVPTGGKLFF. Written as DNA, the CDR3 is TGCGCCAGCAGCTTGGATGTTCCTACGGGGGGAAAACTGTTTTTT.

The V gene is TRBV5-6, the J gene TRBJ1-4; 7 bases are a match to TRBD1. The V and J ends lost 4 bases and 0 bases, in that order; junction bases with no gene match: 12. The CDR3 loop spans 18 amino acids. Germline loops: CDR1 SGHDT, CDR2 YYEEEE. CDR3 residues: CASSPRTGTEATNEKLFF. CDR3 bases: TGTGCCAGCAGCCCCCGAACCGGGACAGAGGCAACTAATGAAAAACTGTTTTTT.

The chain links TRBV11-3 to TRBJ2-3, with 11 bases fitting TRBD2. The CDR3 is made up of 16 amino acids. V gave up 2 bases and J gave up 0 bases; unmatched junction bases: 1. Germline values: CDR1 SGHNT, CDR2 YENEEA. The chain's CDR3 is CASSLLAGGSTDTQYF. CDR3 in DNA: TGTGCCAGCAGCTTACTAGCGGGGGGAAGCACAGATACGCAGTATTTT.

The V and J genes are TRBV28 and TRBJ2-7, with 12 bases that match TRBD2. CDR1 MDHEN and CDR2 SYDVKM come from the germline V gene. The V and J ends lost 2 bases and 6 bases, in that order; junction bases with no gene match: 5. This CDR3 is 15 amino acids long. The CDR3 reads CASSLRLAGVLEQYF. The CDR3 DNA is TGTGCCAGCAGTTTACGACTAGCGGGAGTGCTCGAGCAGTACTTC. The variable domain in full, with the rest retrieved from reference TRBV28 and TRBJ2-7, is DVKVTQSSRYLVKRTGEKVFLECVQDMDHENMFWYRQDPGLGLRLIYFSYDVKMKEKGDIPEGYSVSREKKERFSLILESASTNQTSMYLCASSLRLAGVLEQYFGPGTRLTVT.

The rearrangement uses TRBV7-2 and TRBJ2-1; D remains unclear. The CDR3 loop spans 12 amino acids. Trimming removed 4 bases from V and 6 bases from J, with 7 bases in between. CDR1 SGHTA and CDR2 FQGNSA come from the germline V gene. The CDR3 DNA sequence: TGTGCCAGCAGCTCCCCACTCAATGAGCAGTTCTTC. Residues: CASSSPLNEQFF. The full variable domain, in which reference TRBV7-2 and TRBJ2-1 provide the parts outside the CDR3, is GAGVSQSPSNKVTEKGKDVELRCDPISGHTALYWYRQSLGQGLEFLIYFQGNSAPDKSGLPSDRFSAERTGGSVSTLTIQRTQQEDSAVYLCASSSPLNEQFFGPGTRLTVL.

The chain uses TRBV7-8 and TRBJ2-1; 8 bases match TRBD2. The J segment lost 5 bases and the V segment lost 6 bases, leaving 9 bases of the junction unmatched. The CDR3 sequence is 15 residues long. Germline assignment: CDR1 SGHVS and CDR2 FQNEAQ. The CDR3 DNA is TGTGCCAGCAGTTCGGCTAGCGGGCCCGACAATGAGCAGTTCTTC. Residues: CASSSASGPDNEQFF.

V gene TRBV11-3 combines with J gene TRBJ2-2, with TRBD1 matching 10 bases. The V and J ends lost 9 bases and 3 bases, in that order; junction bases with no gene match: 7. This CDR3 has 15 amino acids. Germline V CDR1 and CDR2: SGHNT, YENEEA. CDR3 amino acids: CASGIGQGDTGELFF. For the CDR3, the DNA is TGTGCCAGTGGGATCGGACAGGGGGACACCGGGGAGCTGTTTTTT.

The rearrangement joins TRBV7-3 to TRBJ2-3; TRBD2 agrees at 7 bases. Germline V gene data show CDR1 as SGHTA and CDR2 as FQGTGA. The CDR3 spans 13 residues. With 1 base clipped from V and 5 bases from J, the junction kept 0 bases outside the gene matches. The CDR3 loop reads CASSLREGDTQYF. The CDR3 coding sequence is TGTGCCAGCAGCTTAAGGGAGGGAGATACGCAGTATTTT. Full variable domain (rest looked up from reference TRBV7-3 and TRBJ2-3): GAGVSQTPSNKVTEKGKYVELRCDPISGHTALYWYRQSLGQGPEFLIYFQGTGAADDSGLPNDRFFAVRPEGSVSTLKIQRTERGDSAVYLCASSLREGDTQYFGPGTRLTVL.

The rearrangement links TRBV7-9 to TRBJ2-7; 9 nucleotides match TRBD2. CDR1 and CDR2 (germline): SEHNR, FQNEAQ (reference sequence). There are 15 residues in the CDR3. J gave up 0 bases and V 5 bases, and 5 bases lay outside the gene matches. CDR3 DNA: TGTGCCAGCAGCCAAAGCGGGGGGTACTCCTACGAGCAGTACTTC. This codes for CASSQSGGYSYEQYF. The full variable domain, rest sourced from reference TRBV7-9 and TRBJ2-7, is DTGVSQNPRHKITKRGQNVTFRCDPISEHNRLYWYRQTLGQGPEFLTYFQNEAQLEKSRLLSDRFSAERPKGSFSTLEIQRTEQGDSAMYLCASSQSGGYSYEQYFGPGTRLTVT.

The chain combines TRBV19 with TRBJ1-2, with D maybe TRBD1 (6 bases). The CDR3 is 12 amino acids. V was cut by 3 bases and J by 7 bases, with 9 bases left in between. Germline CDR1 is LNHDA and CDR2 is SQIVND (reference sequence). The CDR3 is CASSIAGAGYTF. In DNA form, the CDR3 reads TGTGCCAGTAGTATTGCAGGGGCTGGCTACACCTTC.

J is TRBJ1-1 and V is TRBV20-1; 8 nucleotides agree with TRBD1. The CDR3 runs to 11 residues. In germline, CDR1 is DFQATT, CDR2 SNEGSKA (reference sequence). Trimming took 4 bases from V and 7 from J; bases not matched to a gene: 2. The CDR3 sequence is CSAMTGDEAFF. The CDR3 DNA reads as TGCAGTGCTATGACAGGGGATGAAGCTTTCTTT.